The 8 T cell receptor beta chains below all came from one sample that was sequenced in a study of CD4 and CD8 cells across lung adenocarcinoma regions. From the PCR reads, TCRdb called clonotypes with MiXCR, one entry per CDR3 protein. This table has 4,500 to 6,500 distinct CDR3 sequences, around 62% appearing once. Sequenced input: CD4+ T cells from the center of a lung tumor. The receptors come from a female donor with lung adenocarcinoma. The CD4 and CD8 labels of this study may be unreliable.

J is TRBJ1-6 and V is TRBV5-5; D not resolved. Trimming removed 0 bases at V and 7 bases at J, with 11 bases between. The CDR3 length is 15 residues. Per the germline V gene, CDR1 is SGHKS and CDR2 is YYEKEE (reference sequence). The CDR3 DNA reads TGTGCCAGCAGCTTGGTCGGGCTGGGCAATTCACCCCTCCACTTT. This translates into CASSLVGLGNSPLHF.

This clonotype was seen a handful of times. The genes are TRBV6-1 and TRBJ2-6; D ambiguous. The CDR3 runs to 15 residues. Germline V gene sequence: CDR1 MNHNS, CDR2 SASEGT. V shed 5 bases and J shed 3 bases, with 11 bases lying between them. CDR3 sequence reads: CASSPVSGGANVLTF. The CDR3, as DNA: TGTGCCAGCAGTCCCGTATCGGGTGGGGCCAACGTCCTGACTTTC.

The V call is TRBV12-3 or TRBV12-4, the J call TRBJ1-5; D not resolved. V gave up 2 bases and J gave up 9 bases, with 11 bases separating them. This CDR3 is 13 amino acids long. CDR3 sequence: CASSLNRSGPQHF. In nucleotides, the CDR3 is TGTGCCAGCAGTTTAAATCGCTCGGGGCCCCAGCATTTT.

This clonotype has only a few counts. The chain employs TRBV6-5 and TRBJ2-3, with TRBD1 identical over 10 bases. V shed 4 bases and J 3 bases; nucleotides not matched to a gene: 1. The germline CDR1 and CDR2 sequences are MNHEY and SVGAGI. The CDR3 has 14 amino acids. The chain's CDR3 is CASSWTGGTDTQYF. Written as DNA, the CDR3 is TGTGCCAGCAGTTGGACAGGGGGAACAGATACGCAGTATTTT.

This rearrangement joins TRBV25-1 to TRBJ2-7; D is ambiguous. The germline V gene encodes CDR1 MGHDK and CDR2 SYGVNS. This CDR3 has 12 residues. Trimming removed 0 bases from V and 2 bases from J, with 2 bases in between. The CDR3 spells CASSEYPYEQYF. Written as DNA, the CDR3 is TGTGCCAGCAGTGAATATCCCTACGAGCAGTACTTC.

This clonotype is a singleton in its sample. The chain uses TRBV12-3 or TRBV12-4 and TRBJ2-2, with D unclear. This CDR3 spans 15 amino acids. V was cut by 4 bases and J by 3 bases, with 12 bases left in between. As DNA, the CDR3 is TGTGCCAGCAGTTCTGGCCTTGCTTACACCGGGGAGCTGTTTTTT. Translating it yields CASSSGLAYTGELFF.

This clonotype was detected only once. The chain is built from TRBV7-2 and TRBJ2-1, with 7 bases matching TRBD2. TRBJ2-5 matches the DNA end more closely, so the J call is doubtful. This CDR3 is 15 amino acids long. Germline CDR1 is SGHTA and CDR2 is FQGNSA. CDR3 sequence: CASSLLAAGRETQYF. CDR3 nucleotides: TGTGCCAGCAGCCTCCTAGCGGCCGGGAGGGAGACCCAGTACTTC.

V usage is TRBV6-1 and J usage is TRBJ2-1; 7 bases align to TRBD1. Germline trimming cut 3 bases from V and 4 bases from J; bases unmatched to any gene: 0. CDR3 length equals 13 residues. Germline assignment: CDR1 MNHNS and CDR2 SASEGT. CDR3 DNA: TGTGCCAGCAGTGACAGGGGGTACAATGAGCAGTTCTTC. Encoded protein: CASSDRGYNEQFF.